The 32 T cell receptor beta chains given below trace back to one sample, sequenced in a study of blood T cell repertoires in COVID-19 (dated by TCRdb to the early 2020s). Library generation was performed with the immunoSEQ multiplex PCR assay. TCRdb provides this immuneACCESS table in a form limited to in-frame rearrangements. Some clones are lacking; in checked studies, under half of them reflect an unresolved V gene, and why the rest are absent is not known. The sample records over 200,000 clones, under 90% of which are singletons. Of the sample, around 15% is held by the ten largest clones. The sequenced sample consisted of PBMCs or T cells enriched from blood (not recorded which). These receptors were collected from a young man who had recovered from COVID-19.

The chain has TRBV10-3 and TRBJ1-1, with unresolved D. V was shortened by 10 bases and J by 3 bases, with 12 bases between the two germline ends. The germline V gene has CDR1 ENHRY and CDR2 SYGVKD. This CDR3 has 12 residues. The CDR3 here is CATTAGDTEAFF. For the CDR3, the DNA is TGTGCCACCACAGCCGGGGACACTGAAGCTTTCTTT.

For the CDR3, the DNA is TGTGCCAGCAGAACGGACAGGGGTCATGGCTACACCTTC. Its translation: CASRTDRGHGYTF. The V call is TRBV27, the J call TRBJ1-2, with 9 bases matching TRBD1. Germline CDR1 and CDR2: MNHEY and SMNVEV (reference sequence). V lost 6 bases to trimming and J lost 6 bases; unmatched junction nucleotides: 5. This CDR3 has 13 amino acids.

This sequence joins TRBV4-1 and TRBJ2-7, with 7 bases fitting TRBD1. The CDR3 totals 18 residues. Germline V CDR1 and CDR2: MGHRA, YSYEKL. V shed 5 bases and J 4 bases; nucleotides not matched to a gene: 20. The CDR3 DNA sequence: TGCGCCAGCAGCAAGCCAAGAAACGCCCGGGACAGTCATTACGAGCAGTACTTC. Its translation is CASSKPRNARDSHYEQYF.

V and J are TRBV6-2 or TRBV6-3 and TRBJ2-7, with D unclear. Per germline, CDR1 MNHEY and CDR2 SVGEGT. V dropped 4 bases and J dropped 0 bases, with 4 bases sitting between them. The CDR3 runs 12 residues. The CDR3 nucleotides read TGTGCCAGCAGTTCATCCTCCTACGAGCAGTACTTC. It yields the protein CASSSSSYEQYF.

The V gene is TRBV5-4, the J gene TRBJ2-1, with D unclear. This CDR3 is 13 amino acids long. Germline-derived CDR1 and CDR2 are SGHNT and YYREEE (reference sequence). Trimming took off 0 bases at V and 9 bases at J, with 10 bases between the two ends. CDR3 in DNA: TGTGCCAGCAGCTTGGGAGGTTCGGGTGAGCAGTTCTTC. Translation: CASSLGGSGEQFF.

For the CDR3, the DNA is TGTGCCAGTAAGTTTGGGGCCGGCTATAATTCACCCCTCCACTTT. This sequence encodes CASKFGAGYNSPLHF. The chain is built from TRBV19 and TRBJ1-6, with D possibly TRBD1 on 5 matching bases. The CDR3 has 15 residues. With 7 bases removed from V and 3 bases from J, the gap between germline ends came to 13 bases. The germline V gene has CDR1 LNHDA and CDR2 SQIVND (reference sequence).

The chain couples TRBV3-1 (or the pseudogene TRBV3-2) to TRBJ2-1; 13 nucleotides align to TRBD2. This CDR3 is 16 amino acids long. Trimming removed 4 bases from V and 8 bases from J; junction bases left unmatched: 8. The germline gives CDR1 LGHDT, CDR2 YNNKEL (reference sequence). The CDR3 sequence is CASSLTTSGGVDEQFF. The CDR3 DNA reads TGTGCCAGCAGCCTAACTACTAGCGGGGGGGTGGATGAGCAGTTCTTC.

The chain links TRBV11-2 to TRBJ1-6; no reliable D call. This CDR3 comprises 13 residues. Trimming removed 1 base at V and 8 bases at J, with 6 bases between. Germline loops: CDR1 SGHAT, CDR2 FQNNGV. Here the CDR3 DNA reads TGTGCCAGCAGCTTAGTGGCGGATTCACCCCTCCACTTT. Amino acids: CASSLVADSPLHF.

This clone was detected only a few times. This CDR3 is CASSPRGGVTDTQYF. CDR3 nucleotide sequence: TGCGCCAGCAGCCCCCGGGGGGGAGTAACAGATACGCAGTATTTT. The chain combines TRBV5-1 with TRBJ2-3, with 8 bases that match TRBD2. The CDR3 length is 15 residues. The ends lost 4 bases at V and 3 bases at J; junction bases unmatched: 7. Germline CDR1 SGHRS, CDR2 YFSETQ.

V gene TRBV5-5 combines with J gene TRBJ1-1, with no clear D. The germline CDR1 and CDR2 sequences are SGHKS and YYEKEE (reference sequence). V shed 2 bases and J shed 0 bases, with 5 bases lying between them. This CDR3 region has 13 residues. The CDR3 here is CASSLIMNTEAFF. CDR3 DNA: TGTGCCAGCAGCTTAATTATGAACACTGAAGCTTTCTTT.

V is TRBV28 and J is TRBJ2-7; 7 nucleotides line up with TRBD2. This CDR3 contains 13 residues. Trimming cost V 5 bases and J 2 bases; bases outside gene matches: 3. The V gene's germline CDR1 is MDHEN and CDR2 SYDVKM. The CDR3 DNA reads TGTGCCAGCAGTGCACTAGCGCCCTACGAGCAGTACTTC. It specifies CASSALAPYEQYF.

The V call is TRBV2, the J call TRBJ2-2, with D possibly TRBD2 on 6 matching bases. The CDR3 consists of 17 residues. Trimming shortened V by 6 bases and J by 5 bases, and 22 bases separated the two germline ends. Looked up from germline, CDR1 is SNHLY and CDR2 is FYNNEI. DNA of the CDR3: TGTGCCAGCAGGTATACTAGCCCCGCGGATAGGACCGGGGAGCTGTTTTTT. Amino acid sequence: CASRYTSPADRTGELFF.

This clone was counted between two and nine times. The rearrangement joins TRBV19 to TRBJ2-7; 9 nucleotides line up with TRBD2. The CDR3 is 16 amino acids. The V gene end was trimmed by 3 bases and the J gene end by 0 bases; junction bases not matched to a gene: 6. CDR1 is LNHDA, CDR2 SQIVND, per germline (reference sequence). The CDR3 nucleotides read TGTGCCAGTAGTATGGGCACTAGCGGGTTCTCCTACGAGCAGTACTTC. This translates into CASSMGTSGFSYEQYF.

A note on this clone: The same CDR3 can be traced to other DNA sequences in this sample. The chain carries TRBV28 and TRBJ2-7; 7 nucleotides line up with TRBD1. V lost 6 bases, J lost 2 bases, and 4 bases stayed unmatched. This CDR3 spans 13 amino acids. Per germline, CDR1 MDHEN and CDR2 SYDVKM. CDR3 protein: CASSPGQTYEQYF. CDR3 nucleotides: TGTGCCAGCAGCCCGGGACAGACCTACGAGCAGTACTTC.

This rearrangement joins TRBV5-1 to TRBJ2-7; D gene uncertain. Germline V gene lookup returns CDR1 SGHRS and CDR2 YFSETQ. The CDR3 runs to 13 residues. Trimming shortened V by 4 bases and J by 0 bases, and 8 bases separated the two germline ends. CDR3 sequence reads: CASSTRSSYEQYF. The CDR3 DNA follows: TGCGCCAGCAGCACACGGAGCTCCTACGAGCAGTACTTC.

This clone was observed once. This chain connects TRBV3-1 (or the pseudogene TRBV3-2) to TRBJ2-7; D gene unclear. V was clipped by 3 bases and J by 2 bases, with 11 bases between them. The germline V gene has CDR1 LGHDT and CDR2 YNNKEL (reference sequence). The CDR3 has 14 amino acids. The CDR3 reads CASSHGPGTYEQYF. The CDR3 DNA sequence: TGTGCCAGCAGCCACGGTCCGGGTACCTACGAGCAGTACTTC.

This chain connects TRBV9 to TRBJ1-1, with no clear D. Per germline, CDR1 SGDLS and CDR2 YYNGEE. The CDR3 has 16 amino acids. V dropped 1 base and J dropped 0 bases, with 13 bases sitting between them. This CDR3 is CASSVSEGILNTEAFF. The CDR3 coding sequence is TGTGCCAGCAGCGTATCGGAGGGAATTTTGAACACTGAAGCTTTCTTT.

This rearrangement joins TRBV6-4 to TRBJ2-3; 12 bases match TRBD1. This CDR3 is built from 16 residues. The J segment lost 4 bases and the V segment lost 5 bases, leaving 7 bases of the junction unmatched. The germline gives CDR1 MRHNA, CDR2 SNTAGT. This CDR3 reads CASSPIGTGGADTQYF. The CDR3 DNA reads TGTGCCAGCAGTCCAATAGGGACAGGGGGCGCAGATACGCAGTATTTT.

This clone was found once. The chain combines TRBV28 with TRBJ1-1, with unresolved D. Germline CDR1 and CDR2: MDHEN and SYDVKM. The V and J ends lost 4 bases and 11 bases respectively, with 11 bases between them. The CDR3 runs 11 residues. The CDR3 sequence: CASSSGRRAFF. The CDR3 nucleotides are TGTGCCAGCAGTTCGGGTCGGCGGGCTTTCTTT.

This clone showed up just once. The chain has TRBV5-6 and TRBJ1-4; 7 nucleotides align to TRBD1. V lost 2 bases and J lost 3; bases outside the gene matches: 7. The CDR3 is 16 residues long. Germline CDR1 reads SGHDT; CDR2 reads YYEEEE. DNA for the CDR3: TGTGCCAGCAGCTTATTGACAGGGATAGCTAATGAAAAACTGTTTTTT. This encodes CASSLLTGIANEKLFF.

As concerns this clone: At one boundary the junction diverges from the germline segment, which might be a read error. CDR3 amino acids: CASSLGDKEDF. CDR3 nucleotide sequence: TGCGCCAGCAGCTTAGGAGACAAGGAGGACTTC. V is TRBV5-1 and J is TRBJ1-2; D is unclear. CDR1 is SGHRS and CDR2 is YFSETQ in the germline V gene. The CDR3 extends over 11 amino acids.

The chain links TRBV19 to TRBJ2-7; 14 bases are a match to TRBD2. The V gene end was trimmed by 5 bases and the J gene end by 5 bases; junction bases not matched to a gene: 8. This CDR3 is 16 amino acids long. Germline lookup yields CDR1 LNHDA and CDR2 SQIVND (reference sequence). The CDR3 nucleotides read TGTGCCAGTAGTTCCCCCGGGACTAGCGGGAGTCACGAGCAGTACTTC. Translating gives CASSSPGTSGSHEQYF.

The chain employs TRBV3-1 (or the pseudogene TRBV3-2) and TRBJ1-3; D gene uncertain. The CDR3 runs 13 residues. Germline V lookup: CDR1 LGHDT, CDR2 YNNKEL (reference sequence). V dropped 4 bases and J dropped 6 bases, with 10 bases sitting between them. CDR3 coding DNA: TGTGCCAGCAGCCTTGGAGACTTAAACACCATATATTTT. This gives the protein CASSLGDLNTIYF.

This clone appeared a single time. V usage is TRBV6-5 and J usage is TRBJ1-6; weak D call: TRBD1 (5 bases). Germline loops: CDR1 MNHEY, CDR2 SVGAGI. The CDR3 extends over 15 amino acids. Trimming stripped 7 bases from V and 9 bases from J, with 19 bases between. CDR3 sequence (DNA): TGTGCCAGCAACCAACCCGCGGGGGGGAGTTCACCCCTCCACTTT. Amino acids: CASNQPAGGSSPLHF.

The chain is built from TRBV19 and TRBJ2-7, with 10 bases that match TRBD1. After removal of 10 bases from V and 4 bases from J, the junction contained 13 bases not matched to a gene. This CDR3 has 15 amino acids. Germline assignment: CDR1 LNHDA and CDR2 SQIVND (reference sequence). The CDR3 protein is CATTVVDRGHYEQYF. The CDR3 DNA reads TGTGCCACCACAGTTGTTGACAGGGGGCATTACGAGCAGTACTTC.

The chain has TRBV2 and TRBJ2-7; 8 bases are shared with TRBD2. CDR1 is SNHLY and CDR2 is FYNNEI in the germline V gene. J gave up 1 base and V 8 bases, and 4 bases lay outside the gene matches. The CDR3 length is 13 residues. In DNA, the CDR3 is TGTGCCAGCGCTAGCGGGTTTTCCTACGAGCAGTACTTC. Translation gives CASASGFSYEQYF.

The chain couples TRBV28 to TRBJ2-7; D not resolved. Deletions cut 2 bases from V and 7 bases from J, with 12 bases between. The CDR3 spans 13 residues. Germline CDR1 reads MDHEN; CDR2 reads SYDVKM. CDR3 sequence: CASSLGPRREQYF. CDR3 nucleotides: TGTGCCAGCAGTTTAGGCCCCCGCAGAGAGCAGTACTTC.

The rearrangement links TRBV2 to TRBJ2-7, with TRBD1 as a possible D gene (5 bases). The CDR3 has 12 residues. Trimming removed 7 bases from V and 0 bases from J, with 7 bases in between. Germline CDR1 SNHLY, CDR2 FYNNEI. The CDR3 loop is CASIGDSYEQYF. CDR3 DNA: TGTGCCAGCATAGGGGACTCCTACGAGCAGTACTTC.

This clone was seen just once. The rearrangement joins TRBV4-1 to TRBJ2-7, with D hard to call. V lost 3 bases, J lost 1 base, and 7 bases lay in between. Germline CDR1 reads MGHRA; CDR2 reads YSYEKL. The CDR3 extends over 13 amino acids. The chain's CDR3 is CASSHPGSYEQYF. DNA of the CDR3: TGCGCCAGCAGCCACCCGGGTTCCTACGAGCAGTACTTC.

The V call is TRBV13, the J call TRBJ2-3; TRBD2 matches at 7 bases. CDR3 length: 19 amino acids. Trimming removed 5 bases from V and 2 bases from J; junction bases left unmatched: 19. Germline V lookup: CDR1 PRHDT, CDR2 FYEKMQ (reference sequence). The CDR3 DNA reads TGTGCCAGCAGCCCCTTTTTGTACCTAGCGGAAGAACACACAGATACGCAGTATTTT. It encodes CASSPFLYLAEEHTDTQYF.

This clone was seen a few times. The chain recombines TRBV27 with TRBJ1-1; the D gene is possibly TRBD1 (5 bases). The V and J ends lost 1 base and 4 bases respectively, with 7 bases between them. The CDR3 sequence is 13 residues long. Germline loops: CDR1 MNHEY, CDR2 SMNVEV (reference sequence). This CDR3 is CASSLLGATEAFF. The CDR3 region has the DNA TGTGCCAGCAGTTTATTAGGGGCCACTGAAGCTTTCTTT.

This clone is a singleton in its sample. This sequence joins TRBV4-1 and TRBJ2-1, with 9 positions matching TRBD2. There are 15 residues in the CDR3. The germline gives CDR1 MGHRA, CDR2 YSYEKL. J gave up 3 bases and V 1 base, and 1 base lay outside the gene matches. For the CDR3, the DNA is TGCGCCAGCAGCCAAGGGCGGGGGGGCTACAATGAGCAGTTCTTC. Its translation: CASSQGRGGYNEQFF.